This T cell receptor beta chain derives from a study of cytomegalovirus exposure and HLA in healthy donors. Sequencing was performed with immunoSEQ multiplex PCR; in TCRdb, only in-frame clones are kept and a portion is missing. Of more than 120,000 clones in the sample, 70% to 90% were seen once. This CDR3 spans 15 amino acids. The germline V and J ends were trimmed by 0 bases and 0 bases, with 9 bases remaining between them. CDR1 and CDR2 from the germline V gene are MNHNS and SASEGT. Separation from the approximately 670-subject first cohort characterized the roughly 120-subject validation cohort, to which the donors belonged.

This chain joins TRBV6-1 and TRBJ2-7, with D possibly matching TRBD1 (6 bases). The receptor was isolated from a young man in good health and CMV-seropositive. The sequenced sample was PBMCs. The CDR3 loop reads CASSEAGASSYEQYF. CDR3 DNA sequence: TGTGCCAGCAGTGAAGCGGGGGCAAGCTCCTACGAGCAGTACTTC.